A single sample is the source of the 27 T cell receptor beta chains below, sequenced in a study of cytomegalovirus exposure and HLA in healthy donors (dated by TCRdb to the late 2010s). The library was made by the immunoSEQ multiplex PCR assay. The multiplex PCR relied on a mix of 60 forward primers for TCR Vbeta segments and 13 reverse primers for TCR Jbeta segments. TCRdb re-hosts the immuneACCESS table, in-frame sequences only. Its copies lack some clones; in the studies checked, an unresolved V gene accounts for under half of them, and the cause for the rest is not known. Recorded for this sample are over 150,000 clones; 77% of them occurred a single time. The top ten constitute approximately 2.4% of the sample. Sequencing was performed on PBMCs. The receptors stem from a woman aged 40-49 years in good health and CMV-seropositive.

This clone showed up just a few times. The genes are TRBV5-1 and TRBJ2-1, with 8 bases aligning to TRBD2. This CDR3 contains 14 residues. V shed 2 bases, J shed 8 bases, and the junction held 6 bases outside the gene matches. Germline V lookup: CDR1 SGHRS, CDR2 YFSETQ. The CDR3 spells CASSLPSGGDEQFF. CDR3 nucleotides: TGCGCCAGCAGCTTACCCAGCGGGGGCGATGAGCAGTTCTTC.

CDR3 DNA: TGTGCCAGCAGCTTGGGACATTATAGCAATCAGCCCCAGCATTTT. As protein: CASSLGHYSNQPQHF. The gene calls are TRBV5-6 and TRBJ1-5; D is undetermined. Trimming cost V 0 bases and J 0 bases, with 7 bases left between them. Germline values: CDR1 SGHDT, CDR2 YYEEEE. The CDR3 contains 15 residues.

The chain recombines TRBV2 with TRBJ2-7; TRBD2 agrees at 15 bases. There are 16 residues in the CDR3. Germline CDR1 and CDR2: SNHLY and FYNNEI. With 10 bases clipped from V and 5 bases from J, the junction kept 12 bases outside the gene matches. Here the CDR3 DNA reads TGTGCCACCGGGAGGACTAGCGGGAGGGAAGTTCACGAGCAGTACTTC. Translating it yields CATGRTSGREVHEQYF.

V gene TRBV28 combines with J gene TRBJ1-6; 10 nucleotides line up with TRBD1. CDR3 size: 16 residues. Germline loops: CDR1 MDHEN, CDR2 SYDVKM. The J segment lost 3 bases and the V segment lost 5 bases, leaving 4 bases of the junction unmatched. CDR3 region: CASSPGQGNYNSPLHF. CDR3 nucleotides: TGTGCCAGCAGTCCGGGACAGGGGAACTATAATTCACCCCTCCACTTT. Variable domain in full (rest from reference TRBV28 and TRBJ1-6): DVKVTQSSRYLVKRTGEKVFLECVQDMDHENMFWYRQDPGLGLRLIYFSYDVKMKEKGDIPEGYSVSREKKERFSLILESASTNQTSMYLCASSPGQGNYNSPLHFGNGTRLTVT.

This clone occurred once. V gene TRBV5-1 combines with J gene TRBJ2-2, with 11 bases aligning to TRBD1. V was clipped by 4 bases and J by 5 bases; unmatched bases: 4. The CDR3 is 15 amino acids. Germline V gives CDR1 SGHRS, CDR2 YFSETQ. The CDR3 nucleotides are TGCGCCAGCAGCCCCGGACAGGGGGCAACCGGGGAGCTGTTTTTT. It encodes CASSPGQGATGELFF.

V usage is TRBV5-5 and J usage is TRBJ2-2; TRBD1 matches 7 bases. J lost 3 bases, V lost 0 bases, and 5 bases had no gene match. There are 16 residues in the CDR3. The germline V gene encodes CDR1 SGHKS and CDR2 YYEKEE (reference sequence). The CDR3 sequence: CASSLGTTGYTGELFF. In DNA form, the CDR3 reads TGTGCCAGCAGCTTGGGCACGACAGGGTACACCGGGGAGCTGTTTTTT.

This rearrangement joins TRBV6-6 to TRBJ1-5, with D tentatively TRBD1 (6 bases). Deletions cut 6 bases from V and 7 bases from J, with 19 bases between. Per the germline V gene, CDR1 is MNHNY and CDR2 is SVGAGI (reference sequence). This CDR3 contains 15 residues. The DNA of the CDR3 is TGTGCCAGCAGCCCAGCGGGGGGCGGTTGGCAGCCCCAGCATTTT. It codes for CASSPAGGGWQPQHF.

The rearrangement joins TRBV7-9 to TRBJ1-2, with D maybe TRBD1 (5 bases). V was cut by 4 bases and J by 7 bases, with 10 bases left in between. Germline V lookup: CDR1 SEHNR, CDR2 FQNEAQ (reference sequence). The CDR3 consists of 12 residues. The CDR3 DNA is TGTGCCAGCAGCTACGGGGGGGGTGGCTACACCTTC. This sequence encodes CASSYGGGGYTF.

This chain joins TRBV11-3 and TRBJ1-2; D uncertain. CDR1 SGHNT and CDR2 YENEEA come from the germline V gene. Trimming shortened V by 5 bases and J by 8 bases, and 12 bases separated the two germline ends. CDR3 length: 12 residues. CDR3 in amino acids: CASSRRGNGYTF. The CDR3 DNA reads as TGTGCCAGCAGCCGAAGAGGGAACGGCTACACCTTC.

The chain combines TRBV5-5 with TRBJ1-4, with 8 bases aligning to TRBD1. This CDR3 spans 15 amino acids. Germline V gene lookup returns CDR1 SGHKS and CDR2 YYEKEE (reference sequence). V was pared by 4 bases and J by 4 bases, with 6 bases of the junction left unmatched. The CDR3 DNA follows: TGTGCCAGCAGCCCCCGGGACAGGAGTAATGAAAAACTGTTTTTT. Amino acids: CASSPRDRSNEKLFF.

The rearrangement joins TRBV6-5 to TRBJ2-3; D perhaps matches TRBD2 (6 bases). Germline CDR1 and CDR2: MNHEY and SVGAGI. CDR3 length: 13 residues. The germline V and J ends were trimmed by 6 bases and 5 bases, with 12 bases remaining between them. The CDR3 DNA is TGTGCCAGCAGGTTGCCCGGGGGAGATACGCAGTATTTT. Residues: CASRLPGGDTQYF.

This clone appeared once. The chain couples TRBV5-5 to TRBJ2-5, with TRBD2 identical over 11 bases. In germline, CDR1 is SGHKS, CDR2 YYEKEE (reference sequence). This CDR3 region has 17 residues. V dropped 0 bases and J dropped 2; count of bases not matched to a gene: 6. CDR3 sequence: CASSLGGVAGGQETQYF. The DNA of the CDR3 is TGTGCCAGCAGCTTGGGTGGGGTAGCGGGGGGGCAAGAGACCCAGTACTTC.

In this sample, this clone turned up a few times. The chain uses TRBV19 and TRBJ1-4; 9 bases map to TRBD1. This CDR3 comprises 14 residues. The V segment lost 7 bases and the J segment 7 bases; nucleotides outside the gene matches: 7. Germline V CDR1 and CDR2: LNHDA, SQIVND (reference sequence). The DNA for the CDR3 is TGTGCCAGTACCAAGGACAGGGGTAGTGAAAAACTGTTTTTT. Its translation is CASTKDRGSEKLFF.

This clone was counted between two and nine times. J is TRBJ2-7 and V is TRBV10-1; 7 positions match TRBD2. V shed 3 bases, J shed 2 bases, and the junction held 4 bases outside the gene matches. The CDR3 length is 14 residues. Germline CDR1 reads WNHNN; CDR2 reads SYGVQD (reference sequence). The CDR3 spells CASSDQRGPYEQYF. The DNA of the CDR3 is TGCGCCAGCAGTGATCAGCGGGGTCCCTACGAGCAGTACTTC.

Here the CDR3 reads CASSLDAPSGYYEQYF. The CDR3 DNA reads TGTGCCAGCAGCTTGGACGCGCCTAGCGGGTACTACGAGCAGTACTTC. This sequence joins TRBV5-5 and TRBJ2-7, with TRBD2 matching over 8 bases. The V segment lost 0 bases and the J segment 3 bases; nucleotides outside the gene matches: 8. The V gene's germline CDR1 is SGHKS and CDR2 YYEKEE (reference sequence). This CDR3 is 16 amino acids long.

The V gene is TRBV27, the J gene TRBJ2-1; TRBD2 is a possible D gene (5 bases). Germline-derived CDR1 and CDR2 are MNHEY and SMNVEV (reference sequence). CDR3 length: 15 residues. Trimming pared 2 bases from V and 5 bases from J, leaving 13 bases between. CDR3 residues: CASSLRRGRDNEQFF. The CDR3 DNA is TGTGCCAGCAGTTTAAGGCGCGGGCGAGACAATGAGCAGTTCTTC.

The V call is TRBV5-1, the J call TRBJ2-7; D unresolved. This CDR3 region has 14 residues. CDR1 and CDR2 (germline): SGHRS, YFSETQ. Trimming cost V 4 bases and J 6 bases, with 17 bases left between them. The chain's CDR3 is CASSAFLESGEQYF. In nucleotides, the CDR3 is TGCGCCAGCAGCGCTTTTCTAGAGAGTGGCGAGCAGTACTTC. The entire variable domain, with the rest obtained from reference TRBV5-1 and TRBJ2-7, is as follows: KAGVTQTPRYLIKTRGQQVTLSCSPISGHRSVSWYQQTPGQGLQFLFEYFSETQRNKGNFPGRFSGRQFSNSRSEMNVSTLELGDSALYLCASSAFLESGEQYFGPGTRLTVT.

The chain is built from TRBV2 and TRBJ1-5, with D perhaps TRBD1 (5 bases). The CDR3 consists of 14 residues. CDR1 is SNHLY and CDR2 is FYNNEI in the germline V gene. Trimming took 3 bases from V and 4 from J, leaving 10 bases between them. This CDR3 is CASSDGRGNQPQHF. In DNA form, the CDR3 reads TGTGCCAGCAGTGACGGAAGGGGAAATCAGCCCCAGCATTTT.

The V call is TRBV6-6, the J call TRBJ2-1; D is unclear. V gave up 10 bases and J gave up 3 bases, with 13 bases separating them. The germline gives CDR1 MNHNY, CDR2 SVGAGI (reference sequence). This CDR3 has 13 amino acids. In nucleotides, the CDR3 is TGTGCCACCCTCCTAGAGCTCTACAATGAGCAGTTCTTC. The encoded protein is CATLLELYNEQFF.

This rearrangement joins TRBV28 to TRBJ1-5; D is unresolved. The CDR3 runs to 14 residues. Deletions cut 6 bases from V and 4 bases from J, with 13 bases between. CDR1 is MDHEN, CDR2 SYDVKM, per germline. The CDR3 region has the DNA TGTGCCAGCAGCACAGTCCCAAGTAATCAGCCCCAGCATTTT. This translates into CASSTVPSNQPQHF.

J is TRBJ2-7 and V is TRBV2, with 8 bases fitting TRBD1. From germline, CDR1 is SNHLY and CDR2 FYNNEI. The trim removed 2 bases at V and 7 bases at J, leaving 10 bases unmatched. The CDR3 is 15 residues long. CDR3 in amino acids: CASSESAGGAVEQYF. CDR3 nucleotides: TGTGCCAGCAGTGAAAGTGCAGGGGGCGCGGTAGAGCAGTACTTC.

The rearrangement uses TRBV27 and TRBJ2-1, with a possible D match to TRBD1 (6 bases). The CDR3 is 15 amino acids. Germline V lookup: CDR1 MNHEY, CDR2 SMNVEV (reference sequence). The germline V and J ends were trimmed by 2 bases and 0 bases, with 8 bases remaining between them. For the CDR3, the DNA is TGTGCCAGCAGTTTAATAGGGGGCTCCTACAATGAGCAGTTCTTC. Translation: CASSLIGGSYNEQFF.

The CDR3 region is CASSLEREVGDGELFF. CDR3 in DNA: TGCGCCAGCAGCTTGGAGCGGGAGGTCGGGGACGGGGAGCTGTTTTTT. The V call is TRBV5-1, the J call TRBJ2-2, with 9 bases that match TRBD2. V lost 0 bases to trimming and J lost 7 bases; unmatched junction nucleotides: 7. The CDR3 is 16 amino acids. Germline loops: CDR1 SGHRS, CDR2 YFSETQ.

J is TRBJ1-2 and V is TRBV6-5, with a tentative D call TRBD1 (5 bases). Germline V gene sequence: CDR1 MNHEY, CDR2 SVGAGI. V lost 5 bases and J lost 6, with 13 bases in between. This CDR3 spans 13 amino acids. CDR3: CASSASGYDGYTF. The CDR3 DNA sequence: TGTGCCAGCAGTGCCTCAGGGTACGATGGCTACACCTTC.

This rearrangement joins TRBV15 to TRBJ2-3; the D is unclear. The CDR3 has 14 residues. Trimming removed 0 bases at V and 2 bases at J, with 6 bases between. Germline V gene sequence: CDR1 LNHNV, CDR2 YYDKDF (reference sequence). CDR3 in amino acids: CATSRDQATDTQYF. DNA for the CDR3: TGTGCCACCAGCAGAGATCAAGCCACAGATACGCAGTATTTT.

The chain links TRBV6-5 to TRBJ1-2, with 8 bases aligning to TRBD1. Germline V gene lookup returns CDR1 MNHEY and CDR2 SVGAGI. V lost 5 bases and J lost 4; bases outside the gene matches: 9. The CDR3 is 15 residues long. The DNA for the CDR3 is TGTGCCAGCAGTCCCCAGACAGGGGTGATCTATGGCTACACCTTC. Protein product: CASSPQTGVIYGYTF.

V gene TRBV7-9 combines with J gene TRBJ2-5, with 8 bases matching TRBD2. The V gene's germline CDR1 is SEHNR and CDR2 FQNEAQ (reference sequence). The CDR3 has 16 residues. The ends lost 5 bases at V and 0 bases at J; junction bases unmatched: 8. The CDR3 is CASSPGVSGDQETQYF. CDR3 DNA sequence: TGTGCCAGCAGCCCTGGGGTTAGCGGGGACCAAGAGACCCAGTACTTC.